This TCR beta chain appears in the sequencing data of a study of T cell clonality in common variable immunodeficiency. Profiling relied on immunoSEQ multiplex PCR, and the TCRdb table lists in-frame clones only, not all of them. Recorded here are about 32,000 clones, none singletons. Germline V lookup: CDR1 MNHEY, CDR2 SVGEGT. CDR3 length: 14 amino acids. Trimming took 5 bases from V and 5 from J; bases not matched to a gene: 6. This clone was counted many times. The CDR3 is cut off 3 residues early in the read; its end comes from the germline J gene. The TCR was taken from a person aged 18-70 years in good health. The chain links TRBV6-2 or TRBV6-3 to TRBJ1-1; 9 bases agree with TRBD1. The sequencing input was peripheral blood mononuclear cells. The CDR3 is CASSRRTGETEAFF. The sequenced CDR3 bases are TGTGCCAGCAGTAGAAGGACAGGGGAGACTGAA.